The rows below give T cell receptor beta chains drawn from one sample of a study of cytomegalovirus exposure and HLA in healthy donors. TCRdb's table, derived via immunoSEQ multiplex PCR, lists solely in-frame clones and lacks some. The sample shows 65,000 to 75,000 clones, almost 95% of them seen only once. Input material: PBMCs. These TCRs come from a man younger than 35 in good health and CMV-seropositive. Both conserved end residues are part of each CDR3. D genes are given only for firm matches. Size values are once, few and many counts, or a class for expanded clones, and some rows have none.

D: TRBD2
V: TRBV5-1
J: TRBJ2-1
size: -
DNA: TGCGCCAGCAGAGTTACGGGACTAGCCGGCGAGCAGTTCTTC
CDR3: CASRVTGLAGEQFF

D: -
V: TRBV28
J: TRBJ1-5
size: -
DNA: TGTGCCAGCAGGCCCCTATATGGCAATCAGCCCCAGCATTTT
CDR3: CASRPLYGNQPQHF

D: TRBD2
V: TRBV5-1
J: TRBJ2-1
size: -
DNA: TGCGCCAGCAGCTTGGTAACGGGAGGGGCCGGCAATGAGCAGTTCTTC
CDR3: CASSLVTGGAGNEQFF

D: -
V: TRBV7-9
J: TRBJ1-1
size: -
DNA: TGTGCCAGCAGCTTAGCGGAGACGGTAATGAACACTGAAGCTTTCTTT
CDR3: CASSLAETVMNTEAFF

D: -
V: TRBV28
J: TRBJ2-7
size: once
DNA: TGTGCCAGCAGAAATCCGGGGAGGGGGGAGTACGAGCAGTACTTC
CDR3: CASRNPGRGEYEQYF

D: TRBD1
V: TRBV28
J: TRBJ1-1
size: -
DNA: TGTGCCAGCAGGCCGACTGGACAGGTGGATGAAGCTTTCTTT
CDR3: CASRPTGQVDEAFF

D: -
V: TRBV27
J: TRBJ2-3
size: -
DNA: TGTGCCAGCAGTTTATCCCCACGAGGGCCTAGCACAGATACGCAGTATTTT
CDR3: CASSLSPRGPSTDTQYF

D: TRBD2
V: TRBV11-3
J: TRBJ2-2
size: once
DNA: TGTGCCAGCAGCCCGGGACTATCTAACACCGGGGAGCTGTTTTTT
CDR3: CASSPGLSNTGELFF

D: -
V: TRBV21-1
J: TRBJ2-7
size: once
DNA: TGTGCCAGCCCACACAGGGTTATAATTTACGAGCAGTACTTC
CDR3: CASPHRVIIYEQYF

D: TRBD2
V: TRBV6-1
J: TRBJ2-7
size: once
DNA: TGTGCCAGCAGCCCGGCGAGAGCGGGAGGTTACGAGCAGTACTTC
CDR3: CASSPARAGGYEQYF